These T cell receptor beta chains were read from a single sample in a study of Graves' ophthalmopathy and Graves' hyperthyroidism. Using its own MiXCR run on the multiplex PCR reads, TCRdb lists one record per CDR3 protein. This table has about 700,000 distinct CDR3 sequences, 35% to 50% appearing once. The sample consisted of peripheral blood. All receptors come from an adult man with Graves' ophthalmopathy. Both conserved end residues are part of each CDR3. D genes are given only for firm matches. For some rows the clone size is stated as once, few or many, or as a class when expanded; others skip it.

clone size	V gene	D gene	J gene	CDR3 DNA	CDR3 protein
once	TRBV29-1	TRBD1	TRBJ1-1	TGCAGCGATTTCACAGGGGGTGCCACTGAAGCATTCTTT	CSDFTGGATEAFF
-	TRBV10-3	-	TRBJ1-5	TGTGCCAGCAGTACCGGACAGAGTTATCAGCCCCAGCATTTT	CASSTGQSYQPQHF
-	TRBV20-1	TRBD2	TRBJ2-7	TGCAGTCCTAGCGGGGCCTCCTACGAGCAGTACTTC	CSPSGASYEQYF
many	TRBV2	-	TRBJ1-1	TGTGCCAGCAGCGCGGACGGTGACACTGAAGCTTTCTTT	CASSADGDTEAFF
-	TRBV9	TRBD1	TRBJ1-3	TGTGCCAGCAGCCAAGTAACAGGGGGCCTCTCTGGAAACACCATATATTTT	CASSQVTGGLSGNTIYF
-	TRBV29-1	TRBD1	TRBJ2-7	TGCAGCGGGGGGGCAGGGGGCTCCGAGCAGTACTTC	CSGGAGGSEQYF
-	TRBV5-1	TRBD1	TRBJ2-5	TGCGCCAGCTCCGGGACAGGGGTGGACGAGACCCAGTACTTC	CASSGTGVDETQYF
-	TRBV25-1	TRBD2	TRBJ2-5	TGTGCCAGCAGCCCGGAGACTAGCGGGGAACAAGAGACCCAGTACTTC	CASSPETSGEQETQYF
many	TRBV7-2	-	TRBJ1-2	TGTGCCAGCAGCCGAGGGTTGGACTATGGCTACACCTTC	CASSRGLDYGYTF
-	TRBV20-1	-	TRBJ2-7	TGCAGTGCTAGAGAGCAGTACTTC	CSAREQYF
many	TRBV29-1	-	TRBJ1-6	TGCAGCGTTGCACAGAATAATTCACCCCTCCACTTT	CSVAQNNSPLHF
-	TRBV7-2	TRBD1	TRBJ2-5	TGTGCCAGCAGCTTAGCGTCGCAGGGGGATGAGACCCAGTACTTC	CASSLASQGDETQYF
few	TRBV10-3	TRBD2	TRBJ2-2	TGTGCCATTAATCGGGAGGGCAAGGGCACCGGGGAGCTGTTTTTT	CAINREGKGTGELFF
-	TRBV11-2	TRBD1	TRBJ2-7	TGTGCCAGCAGGTCACCGGGACAGGGGGCCGAGCAGTACTTC	CASRSPGQGAEQYF
-	TRBV19	-	TRBJ2-3	TGTGCCAGTAGGATGGACACAGATACGCAGTATTTT	CASRMDTDTQYF
-	TRBV4-2	TRBD1	TRBJ1-4	TGTGCCAGCAGCCAAGACACAGGGGACGAGGACGAAAAACTGTTTTTT	CASSQDTGDEDEKLFF
-	TRBV7-9	TRBD1	TRBJ1-1	TGTGCCAGCACCCTCTTAACAGGGGTGGGAGAAGCTTTCTTT	CASTLLTGVGEAFF
many	TRBV2	-	TRBJ1-6	TGTGCCGGTCAATTAAGCTCCTATAATTCACCCCTCCACTTT	CAGQLSSYNSPLHF
-	TRBV29-1	TRBD1	TRBJ2-6	TGCAGCGTTGAGGTCCAGGGGGTCACCGGGGCCAACGTCCTGACTTTC	CSVEVQGVTGANVLTF
-	TRBV2	-	TRBJ2-7	TGTGCCAGCAGCTTGGTGGGGAGAGAACCCTACGAGCAGTACTTC	CASSLVGREPYEQYF
-	TRBV15	-	TRBJ2-7	TGTGCCACCAGCAGAACGACTACCGCCTACGAGCAGTACTTC	CATSRTTTAYEQYF
many	TRBV7-2	TRBD1	TRBJ1-2	TGTGCCAGCAGCTTGCAAAGTGGACAGGGAGGAGTCCATGGCTACACCTTC	CASSLQSGQGGVHGYTF
-	TRBV11-3	-	TRBJ1-3	TGTGCCAGCACCTATTCGCCCGGGTCCTACTCTGGAAACACCATATATTTT	CASTYSPGSYSGNTIYF
-	TRBV7-2	-	TRBJ1-1	TGTGCCAGCAGCTCCAACCTATGGGAAGGTACCACTGAAGCTTTCTTT	CASSSNLWEGTTEAFF
many	TRBV20-1	TRBD1	TRBJ1-1	TGCAGTGCTAGACCACCGACAGGGATGGACACTGAAGCTTTCTTT	CSARPPTGMDTEAFF
-	TRBV11-2	-	TRBJ1-4	TGTGCCAGCAGCTTATTGAGCACAACTAATGAAAAACTGTTTTTT	CASSLLSTTNEKLFF
-	TRBV25-1	TRBD2	TRBJ2-3	TGTGCCAGCATAGATGGGACTAGCGGGGGAGCAGATACGCAGTATTTT	CASIDGTSGGADTQYF
-	TRBV6-1	-	TRBJ1-1	TGTGCCAGCCTTCCCTTGGGAGACACTGAAGCTTTCTTT	CASLPLGDTEAFF
-	TRBV5-1	-	TRBJ1-1	TGCGCCAGCAGCTTGATCGCAGTTATGAACACTGAAGCTTTCTTT	CASSLIAVMNTEAFF
few	TRBV2	TRBD1	TRBJ2-7	TGTGCCAGCAGTGAGTGGGACAGGGGGCGATCCTACGAGCAGTACTTC	CASSEWDRGRSYEQYF
many	TRBV20-1	-	TRBJ1-1	TGCAGTGCTCTACTAAACACTGAAGCTTTCTTT	CSALLNTEAFF
-	TRBV25-1	-	TRBJ2-7	TGTGCCAGCAGTTACTCCTCGTTGGGGGAGCAGTACTTC	CASSYSSLGEQYF
-	TRBV7-2	-	TRBJ2-7	TGTGCCAGCAGGCCGGCTGGCGGGGTTAACGAGCAGTACTTC	CASRPAGGVNEQYF
-	TRBV5-1	-	TRBJ1-2	TGCGCCAGCAGACAGGAACCTAACTATGGCTACACCTTC	CASRQEPNYGYTF
-	TRBV3-1	-	TRBJ2-7	TGTGCCAGCAGCTACACAGGGTTCTCCTACGAGCAGTACTTC	CASSYTGFSYEQYF
-	TRBV6-5	-	TRBJ2-5	TGTGCCAGCAGTTACCTGATGACCGGGGGCCAAGAGACCCAGTACTTC	CASSYLMTGGQETQYF
many	TRBV7-3	-	TRBJ1-2	TGTGCCAGCAGCCCAGGACCGACAGCCTTCTATGGCTACACCTTC	CASSPGPTAFYGYTF
few	TRBV2	TRBD1	TRBJ1-6	TGTGCCAGCAGTGATACTTGGACAGGAGAGAAAAATTCACCCCTCCACTTT	CASSDTWTGEKNSPLHF
-	TRBV20-1	-	TRBJ2-7	TGCAGTGCTAGGGGGGTGGGCATATTTCTCTACGAGCAGTACTTC	CSARGVGIFLYEQYF
-	TRBV9	-	TRBJ1-2	TGTGCCAGCAGCCCTACAGGGTATGACTATGGCTACACCTTC	CASSPTGYDYGYTF
-	TRBV15	TRBD1	TRBJ2-6	TGTGCCACCACGTGGGACAGGGTCGTATCTGGGGCCAACGTCCTGACTTTC	CATTWDRVVSGANVLTF
few	TRBV2	TRBD1	TRBJ1-2	TGTGCCAGCAGTTACTCGGAGGGGGCGGATGGCTACACCTTC	CASSYSEGADGYTF